The rows below give T cell receptor beta chains drawn from one sample of a study of CD8 T cells in Susac syndrome. A single record per CDR3 protein comes from TCRdb applying MiXCR to the immunoSEQ multiplex PCR reads. The sample records about 300,000 distinct CDR3 sequences, 85% being singletons. Specimen: CD8+ T cells from PBMCs. These receptors were obtained from a human donor with multiple sclerosis. The conserved cysteine and the conserved F or W are not part of the CDR3 here. A D gene is named only where the DNA matches it firmly.

V	D	CDR3
TRBV7-9	-	ASSFGPGNTIY
TRBV3-1	TRBD2	ASSPGASGRAPSYNEQF
TRBV7-9	-	ASYHNTEAF
TRBV15	-	ATRMAPRGAGVDPDTQY
TRBV13	-	ASRERVNEKLF
TRBV12-3/TRBV12-4	TRBD2	ASSGGPQETQY
TRBV12-3/TRBV12-4	-	ASSFGRYSPNTEAF
TRBV11-2	TRBD1	ASSLDRGSSYNEQF
TRBV29-1	-	SVEWVFGELYEQY
TRBV27	-	ASRHAQGVHEQY
TRBV28	-	ASSLLGPGVGGEQY
TRBV20-1	-	SARASPGLDEAF
TRBV5-4	TRBD1	ASSPGQGGPDTQY
TRBV6-5	-	ASSYGSGDTQY
TRBV9	TRBD1	ASSVSGTGGPYGYT
TRBV28	-	ASSGGLGTEAF
TRBV27	-	ASKRGAGDFSGANVLT
TRBV6-4	TRBD2	ASSALPGTSGYNEQF
TRBV6-5	TRBD2	ASSSERGSSYNEQF
TRBV9	-	ASSVAVGAANYGYT
TRBV27	TRBD1	ASTDRVVADTQY
TRBV7-6	TRBD1	ASSLSQGADYGYT
TRBV11-1	-	ASSSLRLASRGRTYNEQF
TRBV7-2	-	ASSLVGANTGELF
TRBV6-2/TRBV6-3	TRBD2	ASSYRTSGSYEQY
TRBV7-2	-	ASSPRALSPNYNEQF
TRBV27	-	ASSLLDSIFVTEAF
TRBV7-2	-	ASTLYGGINNEQF
TRBV28	TRBD2	ASSWAGDRGLGVREQY
TRBV27	-	ASSFGGHEQY
TRBV7-6	-	ASRTRHHGYT
TRBV24-1	-	AQPGDNTEAF
TRBV5-4	-	ASSLQENTEAF
TRBV28	TRBD2	ASSITTSGAETQY
TRBV20-1	-	SASAEGTNEKLF